The next 3 T cell receptor beta chains were all read from a single sample in a study of blood T cell dynamics during melanoma immunotherapy. Measured with immunoSEQ multiplex PCR; TCRdb has only the in-frame clones, and not every one. This sample has fewer than 4,500 clones, with nearly 90% found just once. Time point defined: week 3, after first cycle of checkpoint inhibitor. Material: blood, obtained from a patient treated with checkpoint blockade. Receptor source: a human donor with melanoma.

A few counts support this clone. This chain links TRBV5-4 with TRBJ2-5, with D perhaps TRBD1 (6 bases). V was pared by 2 bases and J by 5 bases, with 13 bases between. This CDR3 comprises 14 residues. Germline V gene lookup returns CDR1 SGHNT and CDR2 YYREEE (reference sequence). As DNA, the CDR3 is TGTGCCAGCAGCTTTAAACAGGGATCGGAGACCCAGTACTTC. Amino acids: CASSFKQGSETQYF.

CDR3 sequence: CSVLRGNEQFF. For the CDR3, the DNA is TGCAGCGTTCTCAGGGGGAATGAGCAGTTCTTC. This chain links TRBV29-1 with TRBJ2-1; 7 nucleotides match TRBD1. This CDR3 comprises 11 residues. V dropped 5 bases and J dropped 7; count of bases not matched to a gene: 2. Germline V gene sequence: CDR1 SQVTM, CDR2 ANQGSEA.

This rearrangement joins TRBV27 to TRBJ1-1; TRBD1 matches at 7 bases. CDR3 size: 18 residues. V lost 5 bases, J lost 0 bases, and 15 bases stayed unmatched. Germline values: CDR1 MNHEY, CDR2 SMNVEV (reference sequence). The CDR3 nucleotides read TGTGCCAGCAGTCCGCGACAGGGATATCGGTCTTTGAACACTGAAGCTTTCTTT. This translates into CASSPRQGYRSLNTEAFF.